This T cell receptor (beta chain) was obtained from a study of cytomegalovirus exposure and HLA in healthy donors. Between the trimmed V and J ends, which lost 5 bases and 7 bases, there was a span of 18 bases. Germline CDR1 and CDR2: SEHNR and FQNEAQ (reference sequence). The CDR3 runs to 16 residues. As for this clone: The antigen is unknown.

General study findings and limits: The investigators catalogued 164 TCR beta chains as cytomegalovirus-associated. By a later analysis, the bulk of CMV-associated TCR beta chains appeared HLA-restricted. The sole available immune exposure information was CMV serostatus.

PCR primers comprised 60 Vbeta and 13 Jbeta primers. Some clones are missing from TCRdb's copy, which holds only in-frame ones; the method was immunoSEQ multiplex PCR. The table lists approximately 220,000 clones, 65% to 90% of them singletons, with just over 1.4% in the top ten. The J gene is TRBJ1-6, the V gene TRBV7-9, with TRBD1 as a possible D gene (6 bases). Material: PBMCs. This receptor was taken from a girl aged 5-17 years in good health and CMV-seronegative. CDR3 coding DNA: TGTGCCAGCAGCCGCTATACAGGGAGTCGAAATTCACCCCTCCACTTT. Amino acids: CASSRYTGSRNSPLHF. The complete variable domain, with remaining parts taken from reference TRBV7-9 and TRBJ1-6, reads DTGVSQNPRHKITKRGQNVTFRCDPISEHNRLYWYRQTLGQGPEFLTYFQNEAQLEKSRLLSDRFSAERPKGSFSTLEIQRTEQGDSAMYLCASSRYTGSRNSPLHFGNGTRLTVT.